Listed below are T cell receptor beta chains from one sample, sequenced in a study of OX40 agonist ivuxolimab in advanced cancers. The assay was immunoSEQ multiplex PCR, and TCRdb's table has in-frame clones only and misses some. The sample holds fewer than 60,000 clones, less than 90% seen once. The source was CD4+ or CD8+ T cells sorted from blood, collected in a trial of the OX40 agonist ivuxolimab. These receptors came from an adult with an advanced solid tumor such as melanoma, head and neck, liver or kidney cancer. The CDR3 runs from the conserved cysteine through the conserved F or W. A D gene is named only where the DNA matches it firmly. Clone sizes are given selectively: once, few, many, or a class where the clone is expanded.

clone size,V gene,D gene,J gene,CDR3 DNA,CDR3 protein
once,TRBV7-8,-,TRBJ2-7,TGTGCCAGCAGCTTTGAGCAGGTCCAGGACGAGCAGTACTTC,CASSFEQVQDEQYF
-,TRBV6-5,-,TRBJ2-3,TGTGCCAGCAGTTACCAGGGGACAGATACGCAGTATTTT,CASSYQGTDTQYF
-,TRBV4-2,-,TRBJ2-7,TGTGCCAGCAGTAGGGGGGGCCAGCAGGAGCAGTACTTC,CASSRGGQQEQYF
-,TRBV4-2,-,TRBJ2-3,TGTGCCAGCAGCCAACCGGGCTCTAGCACAGATACGCAGTATTTT,CASSQPGSSTDTQYF
few,TRBV7-9,-,TRBJ1-2,TGTGCCAGCAGCTTAGCAAACAGGGATGGCTACACCTTC,CASSLANRDGYTF
-,TRBV9,-,TRBJ1-2,TGTGCCAGCAGCGTGGGGGGGACCCATGGCTACACCTTC,CASSVGGTHGYTF
-,TRBV4-1,TRBD1,TRBJ1-5,TGCGCCAGCAGCCAAGGGACAGGGGGTTATCAGCCCCAGCATTTT,CASSQGTGGYQPQHF
-,TRBV6-5,TRBD2,TRBJ2-5,TGTGCCAGCAGTTACTCGACTAGCGGGGGAGAGACCCAGTACTTC,CASSYSTSGGETQYF
-,TRBV6-1,-,TRBJ2-7,TGTGCCAGCAGGGGCCTGACAAGCCTCTCGTACGAGCAGTACTTC,CASRGLTSLSYEQYF
-,TRBV4-3,TRBD1,TRBJ2-3,TGCGCCAGCAGCCCTGGGACAGGCACAGATACGCAGTATTTT,CASSPGTGTDTQYF
few,TRBV7-9,-,TRBJ2-7,TGTGCCAGCAGTACGGACGGAATCTACGAGCAGTACTTC,CASSTDGIYEQYF
-,TRBV30,TRBD1,TRBJ2-7,TGTGCCTGGATGGTCGGACAGGGGGTAGACGAGCAGTACTTC,CAWMVGQGVDEQYF
-,TRBV11-2,-,TRBJ1-1,TGTGCCAGCAGCTTAGGGGGGGGCGCGGTGGACACTGAAGCTTTCTTT,CASSLGGGAVDTEAFF
-,TRBV4-2,TRBD2,TRBJ2-2,TGTGCCAGCAGCCAAGGGACTAGCGACACCGGGGAGCTGTTTTTT,CASSQGTSDTGELFF
-,TRBV29-1,-,TRBJ2-7,TGCAGCGTTGGGGCATCAGGACAGCCCCCTGAGCAGTACTTC,CSVGASGQPPEQYF
-,TRBV30,-,TRBJ1-1,TGTGCCTGGAGTGTATACGGGCTTACTGAAGCTTTCTTT,CAWSVYGLTEAFF